This T cell receptor (beta chain) was recovered during a study of T cell responses to AZD1222 COVID-19 vaccine. The CDR3 is 18 amino acids. Germline V gives CDR1 MGHRA, CDR2 YSYEKL. After removal of 3 bases from V and 2 bases from J, the junction contained 9 bases not matched to a gene. This table comes from immunoSEQ multiplex PCR, and its TCRdb copy is limited to in-frame clones, with some not included. The table lists about 150,000 clones, roughly 91% of them singletons. The source is an adult in good health. Sequences were derived from peripheral blood, sampled on day 0 of AZD1222 vaccination. V usage is TRBV4-1 and J usage is TRBJ2-7; 14 bases match TRBD2. CDR3 in amino acids: CASSQGLAGVRLAYEQYF. The CDR3 DNA sequence: TGCGCCAGCAGCCAGGGACTAGCGGGAGTTCGGCTCGCCTACGAGCAGTACTTC.